These T cell receptor beta chains were read from a single sample in a study of blood T cells in healthy people across ages. TCRdb re-derived calls from the 5' RACE reads in MiXCR, one entry per CDR3 protein. The sample yields about 1.6 million distinct CDR3 sequences, roughly 32% seen once. The sequenced material came from blood. These TCRs come from a woman in her twenties or thirties in good health. Each CDR3 is given with its conserved first and last residue. The order of the fields is CDR3 protein, CDR3 DNA, CDR3 length, D gene, clone size, J gene, V gene. A D gene is named only where the DNA matches it firmly. Size is stated for part of the rows, as once, few or many counts, or as a class when the clone is expanded.

CDR3: CASSQAGLNTEAFF
DNA: TGTGCCAGCAGCCAAGCCGGGTTGAACACTGAAGCTTTCTTT
length: 14
D: NA
size: NA
J: TRBJ1-1
V: TRBV4-2

CDR3: CASSQELGPDTQYF
DNA: TGTGCCAGCAGCCAAGAGTTAGGGCCAGATACGCAGTATTTT
length: 14
D: NA
size: few
J: TRBJ2-3
V: TRBV3-1

CDR3: CVSSQDRDLSYNEQFF
DNA: TGTGTCAGCAGCCAAGACAGGGACCTCTCCTACAATGAGCAGTTCTTC
length: 16
D: TRBD1
size: NA
J: TRBJ2-1
V: TRBV3-1

CDR3: CASSGIAGGYEQYF
DNA: TGTGCCAGCAGTGGGATAGCGGGGGGTTACGAGCAGTACTTC
length: 14
D: TRBD2
size: NA
J: TRBJ2-7
V: TRBV27

CDR3: CASKDPRKETQYF
DNA: TGTGCCAGCAAGGACCCCCGTAAAGAGACCCAGTACTTC
length: 13
D: NA
size: many
J: TRBJ2-5
V: TRBV6-1

CDR3: CASSQVGGLGKIETQYF
DNA: TGTGCCAGCAGCCAAGTGGGCGGTTTGGGGAAAATTGAGACCCAGTACTTC
length: 17
D: NA
size: few
J: TRBJ2-5
V: TRBV3-1

CDR3: CASSLAQSFGEQFF
DNA: TGTGCCAGCAGCTTAGCGCAGAGCTTTGGTGAGCAGTTCTTC
length: 14
D: NA
size: NA
J: TRBJ2-1
V: TRBV11-1

CDR3: CASSLGHTGELFF
DNA: TGTGCCAGCAGTTTAGGACACACCGGGGAGCTGTTTTTT
length: 13
D: NA
size: few
J: TRBJ2-2
V: TRBV12-3/TRBV12-4

CDR3: CASSPGVKSYNEQFF
DNA: TGTGCCAGCAGCCCAGGGGTAAAGTCCTACAATGAGCAGTTCTTC
length: 15
D: NA
size: NA
J: TRBJ2-1
V: TRBV27

CDR3: CASSRHVEQFF
DNA: TGTGCCAGCAGCCGACATGTAGAGCAGTTCTTC
length: 11
D: NA
size: few
J: TRBJ2-1
V: TRBV12-3/TRBV12-4

CDR3: CASSQSGVTGNTIYF
DNA: TGTGCCAGCAGTCAAAGCGGGGTAACTGGAAACACCATATATTTT
length: 15
D: NA
size: NA
J: TRBJ1-3
V: TRBV12-3/TRBV12-4

CDR3: CSADDYDQETQYF
DNA: TGCAGTGCTGATGACTACGATCAAGAGACCCAGTACTTC
length: 13
D: NA
size: few
J: TRBJ2-5
V: TRBV20-1

CDR3: CASTPKGGTGVYEQYF
DNA: TGTGCCAGCACTCCAAAAGGGGGGACAGGGGTTTACGAGCAGTACTTC
length: 16
D: TRBD1
size: NA
J: TRBJ2-7
V: TRBV27

CDR3: CASSEGAGRWADTQYF
DNA: TGTGCCAGCAGTGAAGGGGCAGGGAGGTGGGCAGATACGCAGTATTTT
length: 16
D: NA
size: few
J: TRBJ2-3
V: TRBV6-1

CDR3: CASSQQSASGANVLTF
DNA: TGCGCCAGCAGCCAACAGAGCGCCTCTGGGGCCAACGTCCTGACTTTC
length: 16
D: NA
size: NA
J: TRBJ2-6
V: TRBV4-1

CDR3: CSGQDPGGYTF
DNA: TGCAGCGGTCAGGACCCGGGGGGCTACACCTTC
length: 11
D: NA
size: NA
J: TRBJ1-2
V: TRBV29-1